These 28 T cell receptor beta chains were sequenced from one sample in a study of CD8 T cells in Susac syndrome. RNA totalling about 0.45 to 1 ug underwent reverse transcription with random hexamers. MiXCR was run by TCRdb on the immunoSEQ multiplex PCR reads, yielding one entry per CDR3 protein. This table has around 80,000 distinct CDR3 sequences, around 94% appearing once. Sequenced: CD8+ T cells from PBMCs. Every receptor here comes from a human donor in good health.

The CDR3 DNA reads TGTGCCAGCAGCATTCGCTCCCTTGAGCGGGGTCGCAACGAGCAGTACTTC. Amino acids: CASSIRSLERGRNEQYF. The V gene is TRBV7-2, the J gene TRBJ2-7, with 7 bases aligning to TRBD2. The CDR3 is 17 amino acids. Germline V gene sequence: CDR1 SGHTA, CDR2 FQGNSA. Losses at the gene ends were 5 bases for V and 5 bases for J; bases not matched to a gene: 18. Full variable domain (outside the CDR3, taken from reference TRBV7-2 and TRBJ2-7): GAGVSQSPSNKVTEKGKDVELRCDPISGHTALYWYRQSLGQGLEFLIYFQGNSAPDKSGLPSDRFSAERTGGSVSTLTIQRTQQEDSAVYLCASSIRSLERGRNEQYFGPGTRLTVT.

This chain links TRBV12-3 or TRBV12-4 with TRBJ2-1; 10 nucleotides agree with TRBD2. V dropped 5 bases and J dropped 4; count of bases not matched to a gene: 8. This CDR3 spans 16 amino acids. CDR3 DNA: TGTGCCAGCAGTCCCACACTAGCGGGATATTACAATGAGCAGTTCTTC. Translating gives CASSPTLAGYYNEQFF.

This rearrangement joins TRBV14 to TRBJ2-7; weak D call: TRBD2 (6 bases). CDR1 is SGHDN, CDR2 FVKESK, per germline. This CDR3 comprises 18 residues. V shed 0 bases and J shed 0 bases, with 18 bases lying between them. The CDR3 here is CASSQDAGQSGGSYEQYF. For the CDR3, the DNA is TGTGCCAGCAGCCAAGACGCAGGGCAGTCCGGGGGCTCCTACGAGCAGTACTTC.

The rearrangement links TRBV20-1 to TRBJ2-7; 7 positions agree with TRBD2. The CDR3 extends over 14 amino acids. Germline V gene lookup returns CDR1 DFQATT and CDR2 SNEGSKA (reference sequence). J lost 4 bases, V lost 0 bases, and 6 bases had no gene match. This chain's CDR3 is CSARDIGGMYEQYF. The CDR3 nucleotides are TGCAGTGCTAGAGATATCGGGGGGATGTACGAGCAGTACTTC.

CDR3 sequence reads: CASGGEGLQPQHF. As DNA, the CDR3 is TGTGCCAGCGGCGGCGAGGGGCTTCAGCCCCAGCATTTT. V is TRBV3-1 and J is TRBJ1-5, with D possibly TRBD1 on 5 matching bases. The CDR3 spans 13 residues. Germline CDR1 is LGHDT and CDR2 is YNNKEL (reference sequence). V lost 8 bases, J lost 6 bases, and 14 bases lay in between.

The genes are TRBV29-1 and TRBJ2-2; D uncertain. The CDR3 is made up of 13 amino acids. Germline loops: CDR1 SQVTM, CDR2 ANQGSEA. As DNA, the CDR3 is TGCAGGGCCCAGGCAGGGAACACCGGGGAGCTGTTTTTT. It specifies CRAQAGNTGELFF.

The CDR3 sequence: CASSLVPRGGPEQYF. The CDR3 DNA follows: TGTGCCAGCAGCTTAGTGCCCAGGGGCGGCCCCGAGCAGTACTTC. The V and J genes are TRBV7-8 and TRBJ2-7; the D gene is possibly TRBD1 (6 bases). The germline V and J ends were trimmed by 1 base and 6 bases, with 16 bases remaining between them. The CDR3 sequence is 15 residues long. The germline V gene has CDR1 SGHVS and CDR2 FQNEAQ.

V is TRBV7-9 and J is TRBJ2-7, with 9 nucleotides matching TRBD1. CDR1 SEHNR and CDR2 FQNEAQ come from the germline V gene (reference sequence). The J segment lost 0 bases and the V segment lost 5 bases, leaving 5 bases of the junction unmatched. The CDR3 is 15 residues long. CDR3 sequence reads: CASSGQGQSSYEQYF. Here the CDR3 DNA reads TGTGCCAGCAGCGGACAGGGGCAGAGCTCCTACGAGCAGTACTTC. Variable domain in full (rest from reference TRBV7-9 and TRBJ2-7): DTGVSQNPRHKITKRGQNVTFRCDPISEHNRLYWYRQTLGQGPEFLTYFQNEAQLEKSRLLSDRFSAERPKGSFSTLEIQRTEQGDSAMYLCASSGQGQSSYEQYFGPGTRLTVT.

The rearrangement joins TRBV7-8 to TRBJ1-5; D gene ambiguous. Germline CDR1 reads SGHVS; CDR2 reads FQNEAQ. CDR3 size: 15 residues. Trimming stripped 0 bases from V and 5 bases from J, with 11 bases between. The CDR3 region has the DNA TGTGCCAGCAGCTTAGCGCAGAGGGTCGATCAGCCCCAGCATTTT. Amino acid sequence: CASSLAQRVDQPQHF.

The chain couples TRBV27 to TRBJ2-6, with D tentatively TRBD1 or TRBD2 (5 bases each). Germline-derived CDR1 and CDR2 are MNHEY and SMNVEV (reference sequence). V lost 4 bases to trimming and J lost 15 bases, with 22 bases between them. This CDR3 spans 15 amino acids. The CDR3 protein is CASSSPDTGSRGLTF. As DNA, the CDR3 is TGTGCCAGCAGTTCGCCGGACACGGGGTCTAGGGGCCTGACTTTC. Using reference TRBV27 and TRBJ2-6 for the parts outside the CDR3, the full variable domain is EAQVTQNPRYLITVTGKKLTVTCSQNMNHEYMSWYRQDPGLGLRQIYYSMNVEVTDKGDVPEGYKVSRKEKRNFPLILESPSPNQTSLYFCASSSPDTGSRGLTFGAGSRLTVL.

The chain joins TRBV7-8 to TRBJ2-5; D is undetermined. Germline V CDR1 and CDR2: SGHVS, FQNEAQ. The CDR3 loop spans 11 amino acids. The ends were cut back, 7 bases at V and 9 bases at J, with 12 bases in the middle. The CDR3 bases are TGTGCCAGCAAAATTAAGGAGTCCCAGTACTTC. Translation gives CASKIKESQYF.

This rearrangement joins TRBV9 to TRBJ2-6; no definite D call. The CDR3 loop spans 14 amino acids. V shed 4 bases and J shed 3 bases, with 8 bases lying between them. Per germline, CDR1 SGDLS and CDR2 YYNGEE. In DNA, the CDR3 is TGTGCCAGCAGCCCCCGGTTTGGGGCCAACGTCCTGACTTTC. The encoded protein is CASSPRFGANVLTF.

The chain combines TRBV9 with TRBJ2-3, with D uncertain. The CDR3 spans 12 residues. V was trimmed by 2 bases and J by 6 bases, leaving 7 bases between them. CDR1 is SGDLS and CDR2 is YYNGEE in the germline V gene. CDR3 bases: TGTGCCAGCAGCGTTTCAGTGGATACGCAGTATTTT. Its translation is CASSVSVDTQYF.

The chain carries TRBV7-9 and TRBJ2-1; the D is unclear. The V end lost 7 bases, the J end lost 1 base, and 11 bases lay between the germline ends. The CDR3 length is 14 residues. The germline V gene has CDR1 SEHNR and CDR2 FQNEAQ (reference sequence). CDR3 in amino acids: CASIPVGSYNEQFF. The DNA of the CDR3 is TGTGCCAGCATCCCAGTTGGTTCCTACAATGAGCAGTTCTTC.

The chain couples TRBV7-6 to TRBJ1-1; 8 bases agree with TRBD1. The CDR3 spans 18 residues. V lost 5 bases and J lost 0; bases outside the gene matches: 14. In germline, CDR1 is SGHVS, CDR2 FNYEAQ. DNA for the CDR3: TGTGCCAGCAGCCCCCGGACAGGGTTGGTCACCATGAACACTGAAGCTTTCTTT. As protein: CASSPRTGLVTMNTEAFF.

The chain is built from TRBV13 and TRBJ1-1, with D perhaps matching TRBD1 (5 bases). Trimming removed 5 bases from V and 2 bases from J, with 12 bases in between. This CDR3 contains 14 residues. CDR1 PRHDT and CDR2 FYEKMQ come from the germline V gene (reference sequence). The CDR3 DNA is TGTGCCAGCAGCCTCCAGGGCGGCAACACTGAAGCTTTCTTT. Its protein is CASSLQGGNTEAFF.

This clonotype was counted once. This rearrangement joins TRBV20-1 to TRBJ2-3, with TRBD2 matching 7 bases. Germline CDR1 and CDR2: DFQATT and SNEGSKA (reference sequence). The CDR3 sequence is 14 residues long. V lost 2 bases and J lost 2; bases outside the gene matches: 4. The CDR3 spells CSARSLADTDTQYF. The DNA of the CDR3 is TGCAGTGCTAGAAGCCTAGCGGACACAGATACGCAGTATTTT.

This chain's CDR3 is CSARDQGVSGRTSVYTGELFF. CDR3 nucleotides: TGCAGTGCTAGAGACCAGGGGGTATCGGGACGGACTAGCGTGTACACCGGGGAGCTGTTTTTT. The chain employs TRBV20-1 and TRBJ2-2; 9 positions match TRBD2. Germline V gene sequence: CDR1 DFQATT, CDR2 SNEGSKA (reference sequence). The CDR3 covers 21 residues. Losses at the gene ends were 0 bases for V and 3 bases for J; bases not matched to a gene: 20.

The CDR3 DNA is TGTGCCAGCAGTTACGCGTCTACCAGGGACACCGGGGAGCTGTTTTTT. As protein: CASSYASTRDTGELFF. V gene TRBV6-2 or TRBV6-3 combines with J gene TRBJ2-2; D possibly corresponds to TRBD1 (5 bases). Germline V gene lookup returns CDR1 MNHEY and CDR2 SVGEGT. There are 16 residues in the CDR3. Trimming cost V 2 bases and J 3 bases, with 13 bases left between them.

This clonotype was picked up one time. The chain couples TRBV28 to TRBJ1-2; unclear D gene. The CDR3 totals 15 residues. V gave up 3 bases and J gave up 8 bases, with 19 bases separating them. CDR1 and CDR2 from the germline V gene are MDHEN and SYDVKM. CDR3 sequence reads: CASSLVGGRAYGYTF. CDR3 coding DNA: TGTGCCAGCAGTTTGGTGGGAGGGAGAGCCTACGGCTACACCTTC.

V usage is TRBV6-6 and J usage is TRBJ2-3; 7 bases align to TRBD2. The length of the CDR3 is 13 residues. Germline lookup yields CDR1 MNHNY and CDR2 SVGAGI (reference sequence). Germline trimming cut 10 bases from V and 5 bases from J; bases unmatched to any gene: 9. DNA of the CDR3: TGTGCCATCAAAGACCCGGGGGGAGATACGCAGTATTTT. This sequence encodes CAIKDPGGDTQYF.

This clonotype has just a few counts. The chain carries TRBV5-4 and TRBJ2-2; no clear D gene. V was trimmed by 7 bases and J by 1 base, leaving 11 bases between them. This CDR3 has 14 residues. CDR1 SGHNT and CDR2 YYREEE come from the germline V gene (reference sequence). This CDR3 reads CASLFSGNTGELFF. The CDR3 coding sequence is TGTGCCAGCCTCTTCTCAGGGAACACCGGGGAGCTGTTTTTT. Drawing the rest from reference TRBV5-4 and TRBJ2-2, the complete variable domain is ETGVTQSPTHLIKTRGQQVTLRCSSQSGHNTVSWYQQALGQGPQFIFQYYREEENGRGNFPPRFSGLQFPNYSSELNVNALELDDSALYLCASLFSGNTGELFFGEGSRLTVL.

The rearrangement joins TRBV12-3 or TRBV12-4 to TRBJ2-7; unclear D gene. Trimming removed 5 bases at V and 2 bases at J, with 7 bases between. The CDR3 runs to 12 residues. In DNA form, the CDR3 reads TGTGCCAGCAGTGTCAATCCCTACGAGCAGTACTTC. Its translation is CASSVNPYEQYF.

In its sample, this clonotype was seen a few times. The V gene is TRBV27, the J gene TRBJ2-7; D uncertain. This CDR3 comprises 11 residues. Germline values: CDR1 MNHEY, CDR2 SMNVEV (reference sequence). Trimming stripped 4 bases from V and 2 bases from J, with 3 bases between. CDR3 bases: TGTGCCAGCAGTTCAGCCTACGAGCAGTACGTC. This codes for CASSSAYEQYV.

This rearrangement joins TRBV7-9 to TRBJ2-1; 12 bases line up with TRBD2. The germline gives CDR1 SEHNR, CDR2 FQNEAQ (reference sequence). The CDR3 runs 17 residues. The V and J ends lost 4 bases and 2 bases, in that order; junction bases with no gene match: 6. The CDR3 DNA follows: TGTGCCAGCAGCTCCCCACGGACTAGCGGGACCTACAATGAGCAGTTCTTC. It translates to CASSSPRTSGTYNEQFF.

The J gene is TRBJ2-1, the V gene TRBV9, with 10 bases fitting TRBD2. J was trimmed by 7 bases and V by 5 bases; bases with no gene match: 12. Looked up from germline, CDR1 is SGDLS and CDR2 is YYNGEE. This CDR3 has 16 amino acids. As DNA, the CDR3 is TGTGCCAGCAGTGAAGACCTAGCGGGGGTTTGGAATGAGCAGTTCTTC. Translation gives CASSEDLAGVWNEQFF.

The chain joins TRBV4-1 to TRBJ1-5, with D hard to call. This CDR3 has 16 amino acids. Germline assignment: CDR1 MGHRA and CDR2 YSYEKL. The germline V and J ends were trimmed by 4 bases and 2 bases, with 15 bases remaining between them. CDR3 bases: TGCGCCAGCAGCCTCTTCCAAGTCCGGGGCAATCAGCCCCAGCATTTT. Translation: CASSLFQVRGNQPQHF.

V usage is TRBV6-5 and J usage is TRBJ2-1; no clear D gene. The germline CDR1 and CDR2 sequences are MNHEY and SVGAGI. V was clipped by 2 bases and J by 1 base, with 6 bases between them. This CDR3 region has 14 residues. The CDR3 loop is CASSYAESYNEQFF. The CDR3 nucleotides are TGTGCCAGCAGTTACGCCGAATCCTACAATGAGCAGTTCTTC.